This paragraph reports one TCR beta chain. Generated by immunoSEQ multiplex PCR, the TCRdb table keeps only in-frame clones and is missing some. The sample holds about 210,000 clones, 84% seen once. The record originates from a study of blood T cell repertoires in COVID-19. Study-level information: Samples came from the United States, Italy and Spain, spanning acute and convalescent COVID-19.

There are 15 residues in the CDR3. Germline V lookup: CDR1 SGHTA, CDR2 FQGNSA. The V and J ends lost 6 bases and 0 bases, in that order; junction bases with no gene match: 5. The receptor comes from a woman aged 25 to 39 who had been exposed to COVID-19. The chain links TRBV7-2 to TRBJ1-3, with 7 nucleotides matching TRBD1. Material: PBMCs or T cells enriched from blood (not recorded which). CDR3 in amino acids: CASRIRGSSGNTIYF. The CDR3 bases are TGTGCCAGCAGGATCAGGGGGAGCTCTGGAAACACCATATATTTT.